This TCR beta chain was identified in a study of T cell repertoires in cytomegalovirus infection. Overall study: Epitope selection comprised recently identified HLA-C-restricted CMV epitopes and well-studied HLA-B-restricted CMV epitopes. Shared public TCR beta signatures pointed to both CMV infection and a matching HLA type.

TCRdb reprocessed the reads via MiXCR and lists one record per CDR3 protein. The sample has 640,000 or so distinct CDR3 sequences, around a third seen once. About this clonotype: Its antigen remains unknown.

The source of this sequence is a human donor in good health (CMV status not recorded). Some clones in this sample may be carry-over from other donors' samples. The sequencing used cultured PBMCs, collected from culture after CMV antigen stimulation.

CDR3 nucleotide sequence: TGCAGTGCCCGCGGACCGTCGGTCGATGAGCAGTTCTTC. Translation gives CSARGPSVDEQFF. This chain joins TRBV20-1 and TRBJ2-1; no definite D call. The CDR3 runs to 13 residues. The V end lost 6 bases, the J end lost 8 bases, and 17 bases lay between the germline ends. Germline values: CDR1 DFQATT, CDR2 SNEGSKA (reference sequence).